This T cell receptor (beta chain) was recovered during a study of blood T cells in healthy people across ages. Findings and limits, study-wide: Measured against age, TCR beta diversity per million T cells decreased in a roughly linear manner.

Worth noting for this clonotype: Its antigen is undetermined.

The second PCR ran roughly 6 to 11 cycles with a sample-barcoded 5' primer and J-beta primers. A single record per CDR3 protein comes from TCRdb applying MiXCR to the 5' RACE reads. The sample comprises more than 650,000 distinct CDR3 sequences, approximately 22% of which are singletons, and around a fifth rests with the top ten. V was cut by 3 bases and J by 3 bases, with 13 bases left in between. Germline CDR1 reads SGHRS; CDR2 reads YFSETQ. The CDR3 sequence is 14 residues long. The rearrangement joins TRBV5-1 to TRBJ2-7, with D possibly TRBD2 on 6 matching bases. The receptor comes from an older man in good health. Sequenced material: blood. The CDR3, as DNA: TGCGCCAGCAGCTGGAGGGTGAAGCGCTACGAGCAGTACTTC. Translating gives CASSWRVKRYEQYF.